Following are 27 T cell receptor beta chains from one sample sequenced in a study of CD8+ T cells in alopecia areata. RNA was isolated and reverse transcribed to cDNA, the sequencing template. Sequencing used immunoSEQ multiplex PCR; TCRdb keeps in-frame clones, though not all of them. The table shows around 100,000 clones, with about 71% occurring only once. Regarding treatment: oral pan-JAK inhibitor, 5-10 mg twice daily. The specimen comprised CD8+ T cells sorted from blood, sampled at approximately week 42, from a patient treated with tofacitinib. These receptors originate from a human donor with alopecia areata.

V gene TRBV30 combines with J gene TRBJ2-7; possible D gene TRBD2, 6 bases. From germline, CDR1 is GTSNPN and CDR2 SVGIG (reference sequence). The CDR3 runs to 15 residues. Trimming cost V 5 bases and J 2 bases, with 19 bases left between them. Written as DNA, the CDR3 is TGTGCCTGGGGAGGCGGGACGGGATATCCCTACGAGCAGTACTTC. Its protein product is CAWGGGTGYPYEQYF.

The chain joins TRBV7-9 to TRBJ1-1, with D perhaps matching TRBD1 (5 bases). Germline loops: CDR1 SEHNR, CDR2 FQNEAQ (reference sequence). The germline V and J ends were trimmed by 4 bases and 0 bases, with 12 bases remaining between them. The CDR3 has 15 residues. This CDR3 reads CASSSGTGMNTEAFF. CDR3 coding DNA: TGTGCCAGCAGCTCCGGGACTGGAATGAACACTGAAGCTTTCTTT.

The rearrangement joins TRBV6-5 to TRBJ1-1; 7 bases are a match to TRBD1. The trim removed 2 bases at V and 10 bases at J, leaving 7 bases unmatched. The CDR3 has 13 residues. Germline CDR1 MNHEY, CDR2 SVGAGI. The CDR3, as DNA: TGTGCCAGCAGTTACAGCGACAGGGTTGGAGCTTTCTTT. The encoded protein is CASSYSDRVGAFF.

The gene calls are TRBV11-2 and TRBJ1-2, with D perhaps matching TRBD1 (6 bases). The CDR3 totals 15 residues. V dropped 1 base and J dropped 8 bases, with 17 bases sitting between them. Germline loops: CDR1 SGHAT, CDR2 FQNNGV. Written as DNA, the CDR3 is TGTGCCAGCAGCTTAGCTCAGGGGTTGGTTTCGGGCTACACCTTC. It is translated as CASSLAQGLVSGYTF.

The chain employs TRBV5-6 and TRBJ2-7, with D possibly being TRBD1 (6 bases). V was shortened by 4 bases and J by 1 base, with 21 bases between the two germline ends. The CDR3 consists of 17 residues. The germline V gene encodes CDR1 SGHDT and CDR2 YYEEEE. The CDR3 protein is CASSPAVSNRVSYEQYF. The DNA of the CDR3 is TGTGCCAGCAGCCCTGCAGTTTCAAACAGGGTATCCTACGAGCAGTACTTC.

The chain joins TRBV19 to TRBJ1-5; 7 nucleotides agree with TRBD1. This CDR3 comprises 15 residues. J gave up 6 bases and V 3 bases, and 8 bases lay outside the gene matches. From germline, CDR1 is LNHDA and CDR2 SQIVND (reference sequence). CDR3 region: CASSIGTGAGQPQHF. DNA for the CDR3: TGTGCCAGTAGTATTGGAACAGGGGCCGGTCAGCCCCAGCATTTT.

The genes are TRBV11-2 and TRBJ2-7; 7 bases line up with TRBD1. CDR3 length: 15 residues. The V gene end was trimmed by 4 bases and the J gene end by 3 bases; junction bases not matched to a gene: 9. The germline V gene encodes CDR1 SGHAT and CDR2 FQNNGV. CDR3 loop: CASSSRQGQNYEQYF. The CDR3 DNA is TGTGCCAGCAGCTCCAGACAGGGACAAAACTACGAGCAGTACTTC.

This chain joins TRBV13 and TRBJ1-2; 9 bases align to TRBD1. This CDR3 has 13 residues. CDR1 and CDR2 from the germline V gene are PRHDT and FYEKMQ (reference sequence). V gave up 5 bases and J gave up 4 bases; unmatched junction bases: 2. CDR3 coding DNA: TGTGCCAGCAGCGAGGACAGGGGCTATGGCTACACCTTC. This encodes CASSEDRGYGYTF.

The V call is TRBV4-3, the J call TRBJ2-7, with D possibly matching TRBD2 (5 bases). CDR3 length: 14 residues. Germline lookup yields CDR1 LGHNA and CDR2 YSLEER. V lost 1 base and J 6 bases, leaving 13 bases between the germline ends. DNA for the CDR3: TGCGCCAGCAGCCAAGGGACGGGAAGGATCGAGCAGTACTTC. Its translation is CASSQGTGRIEQYF.

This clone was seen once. The CDR3 sequence: CASSVYGASTDTQYF. CDR3 DNA sequence: TGTGCCAGCAGCGTCTACGGGGCTAGCACAGATACGCAGTATTTT. The chain combines TRBV9 with TRBJ2-3; D is perhaps TRBD1 or TRBD2 (5 bases each). The length of the CDR3 is 15 residues. Germline lookup yields CDR1 SGDLS and CDR2 YYNGEE. Trimming cost V 2 bases and J 0 bases, with 10 bases left between them.

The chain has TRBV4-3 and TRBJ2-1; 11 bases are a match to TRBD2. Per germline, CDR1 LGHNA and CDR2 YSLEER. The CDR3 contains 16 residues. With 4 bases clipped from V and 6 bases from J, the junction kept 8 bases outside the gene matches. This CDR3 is CASSRLAGGPVNEQFF. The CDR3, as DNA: TGCGCCAGCAGCCGCTTAGCGGGGGGGCCGGTCAATGAGCAGTTCTTC.

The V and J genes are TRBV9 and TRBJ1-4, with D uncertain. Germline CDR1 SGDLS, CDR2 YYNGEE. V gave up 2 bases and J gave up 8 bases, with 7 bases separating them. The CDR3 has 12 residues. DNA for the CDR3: TGTGCCAGCAGCGTCAACTCCGAAAAACTGTTTTTT. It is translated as CASSVNSEKLFF.

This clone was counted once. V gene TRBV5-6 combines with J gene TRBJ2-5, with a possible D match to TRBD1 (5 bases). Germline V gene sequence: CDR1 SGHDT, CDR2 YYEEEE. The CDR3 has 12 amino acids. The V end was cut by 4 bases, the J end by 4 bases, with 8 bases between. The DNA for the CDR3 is TGTGCCAGCAGCCCCCAGGGAGAGACCCAGTACTTC. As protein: CASSPQGETQYF.

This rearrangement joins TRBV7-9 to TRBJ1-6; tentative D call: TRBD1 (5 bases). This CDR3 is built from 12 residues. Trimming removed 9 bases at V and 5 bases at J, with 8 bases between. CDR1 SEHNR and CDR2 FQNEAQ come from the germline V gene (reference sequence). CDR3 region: CASGHDNSPLHF. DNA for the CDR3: TGTGCCAGTGGACATGATAATTCACCCCTCCACTTT.

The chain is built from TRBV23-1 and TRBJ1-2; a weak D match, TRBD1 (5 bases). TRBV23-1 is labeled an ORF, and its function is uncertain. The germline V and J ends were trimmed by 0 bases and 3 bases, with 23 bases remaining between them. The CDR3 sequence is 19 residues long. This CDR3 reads CASSQSIFGVEGRDYGYTF. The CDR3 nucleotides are TGCGCCAGCAGTCAATCGATATTCGGGGTAGAGGGACGGGACTATGGCTACACCTTC.

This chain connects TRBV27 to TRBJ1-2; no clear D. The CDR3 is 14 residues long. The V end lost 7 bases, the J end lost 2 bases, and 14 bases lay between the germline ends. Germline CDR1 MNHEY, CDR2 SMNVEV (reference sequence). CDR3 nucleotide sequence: TGTGCCAGCAAAGCGGACGGGCCCAACTATGGCTACACCTTC. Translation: CASKADGPNYGYTF.

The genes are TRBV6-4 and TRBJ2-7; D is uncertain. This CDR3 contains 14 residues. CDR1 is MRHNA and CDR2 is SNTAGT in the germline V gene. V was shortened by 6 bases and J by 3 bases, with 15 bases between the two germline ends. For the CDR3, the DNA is TGTGCCAGCAGCCTCGACATCATTCACTACGAGCAGTACTTC. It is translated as CASSLDIIHYEQYF.

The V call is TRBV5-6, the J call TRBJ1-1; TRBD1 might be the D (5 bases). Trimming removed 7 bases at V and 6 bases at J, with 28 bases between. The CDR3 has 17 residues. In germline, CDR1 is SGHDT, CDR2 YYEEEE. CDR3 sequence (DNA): TGTGCCAGCCGCCCGGTTGGGGAACGGGGGAACGAGGCTGAAGCTTTCTTT. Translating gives CASRPVGERGNEAEAFF.

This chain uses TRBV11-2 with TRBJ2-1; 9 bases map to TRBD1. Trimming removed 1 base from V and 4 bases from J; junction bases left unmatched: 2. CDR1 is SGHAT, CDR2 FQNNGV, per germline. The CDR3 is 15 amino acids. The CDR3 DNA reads TGTGCCAGCAGCTTAGGTGACAGGGGGTACAATGAGCAGTTCTTC. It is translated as CASSLGDRGYNEQFF.

This CDR3 reads CASSQDSSANYGYTF. The DNA for the CDR3 is TGCGCCAGCAGCCAAGATTCATCAGCTAACTATGGCTACACCTTC. The rearrangement links TRBV4-3 to TRBJ1-2; D remains ambiguous. V lost 0 bases, J lost 0 bases, and 8 bases lay in between. This CDR3 is built from 15 residues. Germline loops: CDR1 LGHNA, CDR2 YSLEER.

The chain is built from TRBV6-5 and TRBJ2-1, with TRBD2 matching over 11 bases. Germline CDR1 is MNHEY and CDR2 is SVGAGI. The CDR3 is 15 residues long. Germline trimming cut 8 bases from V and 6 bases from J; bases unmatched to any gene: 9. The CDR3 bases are TGTGCCAGCTCCAAACTAGCGGGGGTTCCCAATGAGCAGTTCTTC. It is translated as CASSKLAGVPNEQFF.

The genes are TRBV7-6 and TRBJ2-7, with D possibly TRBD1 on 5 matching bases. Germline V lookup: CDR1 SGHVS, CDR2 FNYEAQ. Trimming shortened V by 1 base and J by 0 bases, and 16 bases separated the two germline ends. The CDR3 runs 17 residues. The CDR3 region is CASSLVSAGPSSYEQYF. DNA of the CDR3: TGTGCCAGCAGCTTAGTAAGTGCAGGGCCTAGCTCCTACGAGCAGTACTTC.

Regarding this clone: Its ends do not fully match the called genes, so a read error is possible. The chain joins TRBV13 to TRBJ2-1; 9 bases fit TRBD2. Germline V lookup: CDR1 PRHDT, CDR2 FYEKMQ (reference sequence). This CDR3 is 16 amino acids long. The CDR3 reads CASSLRLAGTYDEQFF. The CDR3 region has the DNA TGTGCCAGCAGCTTACGGCTAGCGGGGACCTACGATGAGCAGTTCTTC.

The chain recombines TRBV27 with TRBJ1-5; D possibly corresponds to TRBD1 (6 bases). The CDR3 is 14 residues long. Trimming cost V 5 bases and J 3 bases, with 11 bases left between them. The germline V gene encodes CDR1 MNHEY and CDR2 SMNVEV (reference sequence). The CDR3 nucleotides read TGTGCCAGCAGTGCTACAGGGATCAATCAGCCCCAGCATTTT. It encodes CASSATGINQPQHF.

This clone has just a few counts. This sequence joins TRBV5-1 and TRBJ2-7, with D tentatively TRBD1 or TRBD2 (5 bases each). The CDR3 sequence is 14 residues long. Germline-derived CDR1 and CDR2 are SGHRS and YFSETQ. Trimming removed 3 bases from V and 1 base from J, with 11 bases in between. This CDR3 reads CASSWDAVSYEQYF. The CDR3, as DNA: TGCGCCAGCAGCTGGGACGCCGTATCCTACGAGCAGTACTTC.

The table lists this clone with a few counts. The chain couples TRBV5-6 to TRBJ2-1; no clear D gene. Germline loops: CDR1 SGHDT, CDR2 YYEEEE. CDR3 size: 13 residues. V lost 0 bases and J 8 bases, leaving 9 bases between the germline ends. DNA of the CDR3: TGTGCCAGCAGCTTGGGGTCTAGGCATGAGCAGTTCTTC. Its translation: CASSLGSRHEQFF.

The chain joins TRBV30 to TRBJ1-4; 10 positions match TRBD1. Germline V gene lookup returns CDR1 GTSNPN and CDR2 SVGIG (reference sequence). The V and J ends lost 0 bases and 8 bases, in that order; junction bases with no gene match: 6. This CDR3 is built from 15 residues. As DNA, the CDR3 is TGTGCCTGGAGTGTACAGGGACAGGGGTGGGAAAAACTGTTTTTT. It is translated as CAWSVQGQGWEKLFF.